This T cell receptor (beta chain) was obtained from a study of Ad26.COV2.S vaccination and SARS-CoV-2 variants. Study-wide context: Ad26.COV2.S, an intramuscular injection, was given once or twice 56 days apart.

Treatment noted: some 19 received Ad26.COV2.S at low or high dose, single or two shots; five or six received placebo; per-sample allocation not given. Sampling took place 63 days after the first vaccine or placebo injection. This clone was seen once. Trimming removed 6 bases from V and 2 bases from J, with 13 bases in between. CDR3 length equals 14 residues. Germline CDR1 reads MDHEN; CDR2 reads SYDVKM. Sequencing used immunoSEQ multiplex PCR; TCRdb keeps in-frame clones, though not all of them. The data show a few hundred thousand clones, 75% to 90% seen once. The starting material was peripheral blood, obtained in a trial of Ad26.COV2.S vaccine versus placebo. This clonotype originated in a person between 18 and 60 years old who received the Ad26.COV2.S COVID-19 vaccine or a placebo. The chain uses TRBV28 and TRBJ1-1; D remains ambiguous. The CDR3 DNA follows: TGTGCCAGCAGCCGGGAGCTTTTAAACACTGAAGCTTTCTTT. The encoded protein is CASSRELLNTEAFF.